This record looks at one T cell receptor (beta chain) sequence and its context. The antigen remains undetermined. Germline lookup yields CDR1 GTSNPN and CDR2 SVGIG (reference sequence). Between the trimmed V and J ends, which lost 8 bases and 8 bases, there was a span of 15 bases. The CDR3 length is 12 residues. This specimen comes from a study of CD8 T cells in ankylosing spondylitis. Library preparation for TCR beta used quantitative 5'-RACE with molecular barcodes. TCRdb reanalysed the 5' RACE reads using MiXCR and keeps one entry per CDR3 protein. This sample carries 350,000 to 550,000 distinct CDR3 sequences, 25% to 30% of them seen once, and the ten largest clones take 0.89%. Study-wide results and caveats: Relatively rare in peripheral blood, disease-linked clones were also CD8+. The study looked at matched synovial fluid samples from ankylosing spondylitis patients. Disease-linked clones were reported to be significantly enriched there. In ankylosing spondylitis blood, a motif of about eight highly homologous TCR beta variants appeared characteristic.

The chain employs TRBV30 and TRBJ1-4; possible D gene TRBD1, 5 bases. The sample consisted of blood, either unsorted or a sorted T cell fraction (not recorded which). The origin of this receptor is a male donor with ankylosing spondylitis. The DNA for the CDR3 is TGTGCCCAGGCTCAGGGTGGAGAAAAACTGTTTTTT. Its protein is CAQAQGGEKLFF.